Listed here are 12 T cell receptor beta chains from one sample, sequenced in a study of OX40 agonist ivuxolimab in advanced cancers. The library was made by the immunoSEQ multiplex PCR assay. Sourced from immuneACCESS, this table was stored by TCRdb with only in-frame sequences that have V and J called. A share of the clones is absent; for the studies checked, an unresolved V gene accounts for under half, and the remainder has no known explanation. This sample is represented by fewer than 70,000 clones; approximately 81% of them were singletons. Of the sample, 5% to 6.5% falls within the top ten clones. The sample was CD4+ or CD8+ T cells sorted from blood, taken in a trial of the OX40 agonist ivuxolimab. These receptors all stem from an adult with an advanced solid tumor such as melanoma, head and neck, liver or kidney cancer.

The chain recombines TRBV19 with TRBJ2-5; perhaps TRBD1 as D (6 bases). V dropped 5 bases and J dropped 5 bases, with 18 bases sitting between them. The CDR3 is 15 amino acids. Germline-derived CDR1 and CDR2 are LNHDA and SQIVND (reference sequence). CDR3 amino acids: CASSPTWTVPETQYF. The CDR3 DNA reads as TGTGCCAGTAGTCCAACTTGGACAGTCCCGGAGACCCAGTACTTC.

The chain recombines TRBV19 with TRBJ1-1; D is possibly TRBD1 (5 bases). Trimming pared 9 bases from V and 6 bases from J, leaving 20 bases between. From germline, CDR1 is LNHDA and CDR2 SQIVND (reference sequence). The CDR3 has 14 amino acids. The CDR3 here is CASWARAQKSEAFF. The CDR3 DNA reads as TGTGCCAGCTGGGCCAGGGCCCAGAAATCTGAAGCTTTCTTT.

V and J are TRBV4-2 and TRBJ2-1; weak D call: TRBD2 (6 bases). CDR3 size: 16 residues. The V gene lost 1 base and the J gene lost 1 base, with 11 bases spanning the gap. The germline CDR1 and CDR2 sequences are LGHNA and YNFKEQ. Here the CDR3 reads CASSQGGAGSYNEQFF. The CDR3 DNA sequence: TGTGCCAGCAGCCAAGGGGGCGCGGGGTCCTACAATGAGCAGTTCTTC.

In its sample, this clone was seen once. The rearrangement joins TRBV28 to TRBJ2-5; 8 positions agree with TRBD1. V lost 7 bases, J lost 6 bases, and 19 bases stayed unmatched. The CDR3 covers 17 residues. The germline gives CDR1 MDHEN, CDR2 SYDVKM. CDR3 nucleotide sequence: TGTGCCAGCACTTTCGGGGGTACAGGGGGACTGAGAAAGACCCAGTACTTC. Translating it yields CASTFGGTGGLRKTQYF.

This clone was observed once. CDR3 DNA sequence: TGCGCCAGCAGCACTTCACCGTCAGGGGCGCGGCCCGAGCAGTACTTC. Amino acid sequence: CASSTSPSGARPEQYF. This chain links TRBV4-1 with TRBJ2-7; possible D gene TRBD1, 6 bases. Germline V CDR1 and CDR2: MGHRA, YSYEKL. V dropped 5 bases and J dropped 6 bases, with 23 bases sitting between them. The CDR3 is made up of 16 amino acids.

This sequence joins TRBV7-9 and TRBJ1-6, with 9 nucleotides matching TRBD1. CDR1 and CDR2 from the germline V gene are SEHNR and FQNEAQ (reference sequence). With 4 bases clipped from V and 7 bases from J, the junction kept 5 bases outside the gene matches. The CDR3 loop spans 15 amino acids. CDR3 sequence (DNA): TGTGCCAGCAGCTCGGGACAGGGAGGGAATTCACCCCTCCACTTT. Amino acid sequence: CASSSGQGGNSPLHF.

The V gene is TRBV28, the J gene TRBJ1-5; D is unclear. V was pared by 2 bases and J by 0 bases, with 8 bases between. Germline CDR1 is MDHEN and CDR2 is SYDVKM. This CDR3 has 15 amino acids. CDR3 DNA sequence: TGTGCCAGCAGTTTAGGTCTGGTTAGCAATCAGCCCCAGCATTTT. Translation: CASSLGLVSNQPQHF.

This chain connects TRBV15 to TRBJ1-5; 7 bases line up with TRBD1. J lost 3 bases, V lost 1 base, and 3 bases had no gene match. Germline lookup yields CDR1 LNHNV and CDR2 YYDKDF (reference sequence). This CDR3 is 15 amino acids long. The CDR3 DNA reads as TGTGCCACCAGCAGAGGTAGGGGGCCCAATCAGCCCCAGCATTTT. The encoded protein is CATSRGRGPNQPQHF.

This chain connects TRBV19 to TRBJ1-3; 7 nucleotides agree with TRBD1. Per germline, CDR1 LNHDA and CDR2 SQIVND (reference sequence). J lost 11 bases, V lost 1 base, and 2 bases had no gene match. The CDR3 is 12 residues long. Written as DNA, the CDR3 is TGTGCCAGTAGTATAGGGCAGGGGGCCATATATTTT. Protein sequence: CASSIGQGAIYF. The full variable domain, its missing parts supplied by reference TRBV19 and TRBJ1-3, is DGGITQSPKYLFRKEGQNVTLSCEQNLNHDAMYWYRQDPGQGLRLIYYSQIVNDFQKGDIAEGYSVSREKKESFPLTVTSAQKNPTAFYLCASSIGQGAIYFGEGSWLTVV.

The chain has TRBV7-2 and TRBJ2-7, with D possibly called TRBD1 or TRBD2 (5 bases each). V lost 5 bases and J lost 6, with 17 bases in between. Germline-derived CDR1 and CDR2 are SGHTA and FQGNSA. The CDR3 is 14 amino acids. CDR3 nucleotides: TGTGCCAGCAGCGTACGGGACGGGTCTATCGAGCAGTACTTC. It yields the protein CASSVRDGSIEQYF.

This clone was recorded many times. The CDR3 loop is CASRTAAGTYGYTF. CDR3 in DNA: TGTGCCAGCAGAACCGCGGCAGGGACCTATGGCTACACCTTC. This chain links TRBV6-6 with TRBJ1-2, with a possible D match to TRBD1 (5 bases). The CDR3 length is 14 residues. CDR1 is MNHNY and CDR2 is SVGAGI in the germline V gene (reference sequence). Trimming took 6 bases from V and 4 from J, leaving 15 bases between them.

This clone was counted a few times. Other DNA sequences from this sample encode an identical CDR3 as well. The CDR3 is CASRTSGTSYNEQFF. The CDR3 DNA reads TGCGCCAGTCGGACTAGCGGGACCTCCTACAATGAGCAGTTCTTC. The chain has TRBV5-1 and TRBJ2-1, with 12 bases fitting TRBD2. The CDR3 runs 15 residues. Trimming cost V 8 bases and J 0 bases; bases outside gene matches: 3. Germline assignment: CDR1 SGHRS and CDR2 YFSETQ. Full variable domain (missing parts from reference TRBV5-1 and TRBJ2-1): KAGVTQTPRYLIKTRGQQVTLSCSPISGHRSVSWYQQTPGQGLQFLFEYFSETQRNKGNFPGRFSGRQFSNSRSEMNVSTLELGDSALYLCASRTSGTSYNEQFFGPGTRLTVL.